These 27 T cell receptor beta chains were all obtained from the same sample, sequenced in a study of OX40 agonist ivuxolimab in advanced cancers. Measured with immunoSEQ multiplex PCR; TCRdb has only the in-frame clones, and not every one. The repertoire holds roughly 70,000 clones, with more than 70% as singletons. Material: CD4+ or CD8+ T cells sorted from blood, obtained in a trial of the OX40 agonist ivuxolimab. These receptors all stem from an adult with an advanced solid tumor such as melanoma, head and neck, liver or kidney cancer.

V usage is TRBV6-6 and J usage is TRBJ2-1; 7 bases agree with TRBD1. The germline V gene encodes CDR1 MNHNY and CDR2 SVGAGI (reference sequence). V shed 7 bases, J shed 3 bases, and the junction held 6 bases outside the gene matches. The CDR3 covers 14 residues. CDR3 in DNA: TGTGCCAGCAACCCGGGACAGTTCTACAATGAGCAGTTCTTC. It is translated as CASNPGQFYNEQFF.

Written as DNA, the CDR3 is TGTGCCAGCAGTTACTCGTTCGGAGATGAAGCTTTCTTT. This encodes CASSYSFGDEAFF. V is TRBV6-5 and J is TRBJ1-1; D call uncertain. Per the germline V gene, CDR1 is MNHEY and CDR2 is SVGAGI. Trimming took off 0 bases at V and 7 bases at J, with 9 bases between the two ends. The length of the CDR3 is 13 residues.

The V gene is TRBV2, the J gene TRBJ1-3; a possible D gene is TRBD1 (5 bases). The CDR3 is 15 amino acids. Trimming cost V 2 bases and J 2 bases, with 10 bases left between them. The germline CDR1 and CDR2 sequences are SNHLY and FYNNEI. For the CDR3, the DNA is TGTGCCAGCAGTGAAATCGGGGGGACTGGAAACACCATATATTTT. Protein sequence: CASSEIGGTGNTIYF.

The CDR3 sequence is CASMVGAYEQYF. The CDR3 DNA reads TGTGCCAGCATGGTAGGGGCCTACGAGCAGTACTTC. This chain connects TRBV6-1 to TRBJ2-7, with D possibly TRBD1 on 5 matching bases. Trimming removed 7 bases at V and 2 bases at J, with 9 bases between. The CDR3 runs 12 residues. CDR1 is MNHNS, CDR2 SASEGT, per germline.

V gene TRBV5-1 combines with J gene TRBJ1-1; 11 bases match TRBD1. V was clipped by 4 bases and J by 4 bases; unmatched bases: 9. CDR1 and CDR2 from the germline V gene are SGHRS and YFSETQ. This CDR3 spans 16 amino acids. The CDR3 spells CASSQGTGGDSTEAFF. The DNA of the CDR3 is TGCGCCAGCAGCCAAGGGACAGGGGGTGACAGCACTGAAGCTTTCTTT. The full variable domain, completed using reference TRBV5-1 and TRBJ1-1, is KAGVTQTPRYLIKTRGQQVTLSCSPISGHRSVSWYQQTPGQGLQFLFEYFSETQRNKGNFPGRFSGRQFSNSRSEMNVSTLELGDSALYLCASSQGTGGDSTEAFFGQGTRLTVV.

This chain uses TRBV10-3 with TRBJ1-3; 10 nucleotides line up with TRBD1. After removal of 7 bases from V and 4 bases from J, the junction contained 10 bases not matched to a gene. The germline V gene has CDR1 ENHRY and CDR2 SYGVKD. This CDR3 region has 16 residues. CDR3 nucleotide sequence: TGTGCCATCACGGAGACAGGGGGCACACTAGGAAACACCATATATTTT. This sequence encodes CAITETGGTLGNTIYF.

This rearrangement joins TRBV6-1 to TRBJ1-2; 8 bases match TRBD1. CDR1 is MNHNS and CDR2 is SASEGT in the germline V gene. The CDR3 sequence is 13 residues long. J gave up 4 bases and V 5 bases, and 3 bases lay outside the gene matches. CDR3 sequence reads: CASSQGAGYGYTF. CDR3 DNA sequence: TGTGCCAGCAGTCAGGGGGCCGGCTATGGCTACACCTTC.

V gene TRBV6-1 combines with J gene TRBJ1-2; D remains ambiguous. V lost 2 bases to trimming and J lost 2 bases, with 6 bases between them. This CDR3 region has 13 residues. Germline loops: CDR1 MNHNS, CDR2 SASEGT. DNA for the CDR3: TGTGCCAGCAGTGAAAGCATAAACTATGGCTACACCTTC. Its protein product is CASSESINYGYTF.

V and J are TRBV6-5 and TRBJ2-7, with D tentatively TRBD2 (6 bases). CDR3 length: 13 residues. V was shortened by 6 bases and J by 2 bases, with 11 bases between the two germline ends. The germline CDR1 and CDR2 sequences are MNHEY and SVGAGI. The CDR3: CASRTGLPYEQYF. The CDR3 DNA sequence: TGTGCCAGCAGAACGGGACTGCCCTACGAGCAGTACTTC.

The J gene is TRBJ1-2, the V gene TRBV7-2, with 8 bases identical to TRBD1. The CDR3 length is 14 residues. The junction had 6 bases not matched to a gene; V was cut back by 5 bases and J by 4 bases. Germline V lookup: CDR1 SGHTA, CDR2 FQGNSA. CDR3 in amino acids: CASSPGQGTYGYTF. CDR3 coding DNA: TGTGCCAGCAGCCCTGGACAGGGAACCTATGGCTACACCTTC.

The rearrangement links TRBV7-2 to TRBJ2-5, with TRBD1 identical over 7 bases. J was trimmed by 1 base and V by 5 bases; bases with no gene match: 7. CDR1 SGHTA and CDR2 FQGNSA come from the germline V gene. The CDR3 totals 15 residues. The CDR3 sequence: CASSPRTGPQETQYF. CDR3 DNA: TGTGCCAGCAGCCCTAGGACAGGCCCCCAAGAGACCCAGTACTTC.

CDR3 loop: CASSREGVGYGYTF. DNA for the CDR3: TGTGCCAGCAGTCGGGAGGGGGTTGGCTATGGCTACACCTTC. The chain links TRBV6-5 to TRBJ1-2, with a tentative D call TRBD1 (6 bases). The CDR3 consists of 14 residues. Germline values: CDR1 MNHEY, CDR2 SVGAGI. V dropped 5 bases and J dropped 4 bases, with 14 bases sitting between them.

The genes are TRBV13 and TRBJ2-3; D ambiguous. Trimming left V 3 bases short and J 1 base short, with 17 bases between. Germline CDR1 PRHDT, CDR2 FYEKMQ (reference sequence). This CDR3 has 17 residues. The CDR3 DNA sequence: TGTGCCAGCAGCTTCGGTTGGGCCTCCCCACGCACAGATACGCAGTATTTT. Translated, it gives CASSFGWASPRTDTQYF. Filled out from reference TRBV13 and TRBJ2-3, the complete variable domain reads AAGVIQSPRHLIKEKRETATLKCYPIPRHDTVYWYQQGPGQDPQFLISFYEKMQSDKGSIPDRFSAQQFSDYHSELNMSSLELGDSALYFCASSFGWASPRTDTQYFGPGTRLTVL.

V usage is TRBV11-2 and J usage is TRBJ2-7, with D perhaps matching TRBD1 (5 bases). V lost 3 bases, J lost 2 bases, and 11 bases lay in between. Germline CDR1 reads SGHAT; CDR2 reads FQNNGV. The CDR3 is made up of 14 amino acids. The CDR3 spells CASSFPPGTYEQYF. CDR3 DNA: TGTGCCAGCAGCTTTCCGCCAGGGACCTACGAGCAGTACTTC. The full variable domain, its missing parts supplied by reference TRBV11-2 and TRBJ2-7, is EAGVAQSPRYKIIEKRQSVAFWCNPISGHATLYWYQQILGQGPKLLIQFQNNGVVDDSQLPKDRFSAERLKGVDSTLKIQPAKLEDSAVYLCASSFPPGTYEQYFGPGTRLTVT.

V usage is TRBV15 and J usage is TRBJ1-4, with D tentatively TRBD1 (5 bases). Trimming took 3 bases from V and 0 from J, leaving 14 bases between them. Germline values: CDR1 LNHNV, CDR2 YYDKDF (reference sequence). The CDR3 is 17 amino acids. The DNA for the CDR3 is TGTGCCACCAGCAGCTATTTACAGGTTGCAACTAATGAAAAACTGTTTTTT. This codes for CATSSYLQVATNEKLFF.

The V gene is TRBV6-5, the J gene TRBJ2-1; tentative D call: TRBD1 (5 bases). Germline-derived CDR1 and CDR2 are MNHEY and SVGAGI. The CDR3 contains 14 residues. Trimming removed 2 bases from V and 5 bases from J, with 10 bases in between. The CDR3 loop reads CASSYGAEDNEQFF. The CDR3 region has the DNA TGTGCCAGCAGTTACGGGGCAGAGGACAATGAGCAGTTCTTC.

This clone has only one observation. The chain links TRBV5-6 to TRBJ1-1; D gene ambiguous. CDR1 and CDR2 from the germline V gene are SGHDT and YYEEEE. The V and J ends lost 2 bases and 2 bases respectively, with 4 bases between them. The CDR3 extends over 12 amino acids. The chain's CDR3 is CASSFGNTEAFF. For the CDR3, the DNA is TGTGCCAGCAGCTTCGGTAACACTGAAGCTTTCTTT.

V and J are TRBV5-1 and TRBJ1-1; TRBD1 matches at 7 bases. The V gene end was trimmed by 3 bases and the J gene end by 4 bases; junction bases not matched to a gene: 9. This CDR3 comprises 15 residues. Germline V gene data show CDR1 as SGHRS and CDR2 as YFSETQ. For the CDR3, the DNA is TGCGCCAGCAGCTGGAACAGGGGCGGTGGCACTGAAGCTTTCTTT. It codes for CASSWNRGGGTEAFF.

V and J are TRBV5-1 and TRBJ2-5; D uncertain. The CDR3 has 16 residues. In germline, CDR1 is SGHRS, CDR2 YFSETQ. Between the trimmed V and J ends, which lost 1 base and 1 base, there was a span of 14 bases. The CDR3 loop reads CASSLQAGTGQETQYF. The CDR3 coding sequence is TGCGCCAGCAGCTTGCAGGCAGGCACTGGCCAAGAGACCCAGTACTTC.

The genes are TRBV4-1 and TRBJ2-2; D may be TRBD1 or TRBD2 (5 bases each). The CDR3 loop spans 15 amino acids. The germline V and J ends were trimmed by 4 bases and 1 base, with 10 bases remaining between them. Per germline, CDR1 MGHRA and CDR2 YSYEKL. The CDR3 protein is CASSRTGGNTGELFF. The CDR3 bases are TGCGCCAGCAGCCGGACTGGGGGGAACACCGGGGAGCTGTTTTTT.

The chain carries TRBV6-5 and TRBJ1-2; TRBD1 might be the D (6 bases). Trimming shortened V by 5 bases and J by 3 bases, and 13 bases separated the two germline ends. The CDR3 sequence is 14 residues long. Per the germline V gene, CDR1 is MNHEY and CDR2 is SVGAGI. CDR3 sequence (DNA): TGTGCCAGCAGTCTAGGGGGACCGTACTATGGCTACACCTTC. It yields the protein CASSLGGPYYGYTF.

This chain uses TRBV7-9 with TRBJ1-2, with D perhaps matching TRBD1 (6 bases). This CDR3 is 14 amino acids long. Per germline, CDR1 SEHNR and CDR2 FQNEAQ (reference sequence). The germline V and J ends were trimmed by 6 bases and 4 bases, with 15 bases remaining between them. The CDR3 loop reads CASSSTGNFYGYTF. CDR3 nucleotide sequence: TGTGCCAGCAGTAGCACAGGGAACTTCTATGGCTACACCTTC.

V gene TRBV5-4 combines with J gene TRBJ1-1; D not resolved. CDR1 and CDR2 (germline): SGHNT, YYREEE (reference sequence). This CDR3 is built from 14 residues. The V gene lost 4 bases and the J gene lost 0 bases, with 10 bases spanning the gap. CDR3 nucleotide sequence: TGTGCCAGCAGCCCAGACCCAGTGAACACTGAAGCTTTCTTT. Amino acid sequence: CASSPDPVNTEAFF.

The rearrangement uses TRBV5-6 and TRBJ1-6; D is uncertain. The CDR3 contains 12 residues. Trimming shortened V by 4 bases and J by 13 bases, and 12 bases separated the two germline ends. CDR1 is SGHDT and CDR2 is YYEEEE in the germline V gene. CDR3 coding DNA: TGTGCCAGCAGCCTCGGGCCGCGGCCCCTCCACTTT. Translation: CASSLGPRPLHF.

This clone appeared a few times. CDR3 bases: TGCAGCGTTGGGGGCCCCCCCCGGACAGGGTCAGAGACCCAGTACTTC. Translating gives CSVGGPPRTGSETQYF. J is TRBJ2-5 and V is TRBV29-1; TRBD1 matches 8 bases. CDR1 is SQVTM, CDR2 ANQGSEA, per germline. V was pared by 4 bases and J by 4 bases, with 14 bases of the junction left unmatched. CDR3 size: 16 residues.

This clone was observed a single time. This chain connects TRBV11-2 to TRBJ1-3; D remains unclear. With 0 bases removed from V and 7 bases from J, the gap between germline ends came to 13 bases. Looked up from germline, CDR1 is SGHAT and CDR2 is FQNNGV. This CDR3 comprises 15 residues. The CDR3 region has the DNA TGTGCCAGCAGCTTAGATAGTCGACTTACCAACACCATATATTTT. This codes for CASSLDSRLTNTIYF. Full variable domain (rest looked up from reference TRBV11-2 and TRBJ1-3): EAGVAQSPRYKIIEKRQSVAFWCNPISGHATLYWYQQILGQGPKLLIQFQNNGVVDDSQLPKDRFSAERLKGVDSTLKIQPAKLEDSAVYLCASSLDSRLTNTIYFGEGSWLTVV.

The chain carries TRBV5-4 and TRBJ2-2; maybe TRBD1 (5 bases). The CDR3 spans 15 residues. Trimming removed 3 bases from V and 6 bases from J, with 15 bases in between. CDR1 SGHNT and CDR2 YYREEE come from the germline V gene (reference sequence). CDR3 coding DNA: TGTGCCAGCAGCTCAAAGGCAGGGTCGGCCGGGGAGCTGTTTTTT. As protein: CASSSKAGSAGELFF.